This T cell receptor (beta chain) was recorded in a study of molecular identifiers for immune sequencing clone quantification. As to this clonotype: With a much larger clone just one base away, this may be a read error.

Germline CDR1 reads SEHNR; CDR2 reads FQNEAQ (reference sequence). The V end was cut by 7 bases, the J end by 1 base, with 13 bases between. The CDR3 covers 15 residues. Via MiXCR, TCRdb re-called the PCR reads, giving one row per CDR3 protein. The sample shows about 640,000 distinct CDR3 sequences, 20% of them seen only once. J is TRBJ2-2 and V is TRBV7-9; D is possibly TRBD1 (6 bases). This sequence originates from a human donor in good health. Some libraries in this study had Jurkat cell RNA spiked in. The sample consisted of naive CD8+ T cells from blood, with Jurkat cell RNA spiked in. The subset here: FACS-sorted CD8+CD4-CCR7+CD45RA+ naive T cells. The CDR3, as DNA: TGTGCCAGCAACCCTGGGACAAAGAACACCGGGGAGCTGTTTTTT. Protein: CASNPGTKNTGELFF. The whole variable domain, filled in from reference TRBV7-9 and TRBJ2-2, reads DTGVSQNPRHKITKRGQNVTFRCDPISEHNRLYWYRQTLGQGPEFLTYFQNEAQLEKSRLLSDRFSAERPKGSFSTLEIQRTEQGDSAMYLCASNPGTKNTGELFFGEGSRLTVL.